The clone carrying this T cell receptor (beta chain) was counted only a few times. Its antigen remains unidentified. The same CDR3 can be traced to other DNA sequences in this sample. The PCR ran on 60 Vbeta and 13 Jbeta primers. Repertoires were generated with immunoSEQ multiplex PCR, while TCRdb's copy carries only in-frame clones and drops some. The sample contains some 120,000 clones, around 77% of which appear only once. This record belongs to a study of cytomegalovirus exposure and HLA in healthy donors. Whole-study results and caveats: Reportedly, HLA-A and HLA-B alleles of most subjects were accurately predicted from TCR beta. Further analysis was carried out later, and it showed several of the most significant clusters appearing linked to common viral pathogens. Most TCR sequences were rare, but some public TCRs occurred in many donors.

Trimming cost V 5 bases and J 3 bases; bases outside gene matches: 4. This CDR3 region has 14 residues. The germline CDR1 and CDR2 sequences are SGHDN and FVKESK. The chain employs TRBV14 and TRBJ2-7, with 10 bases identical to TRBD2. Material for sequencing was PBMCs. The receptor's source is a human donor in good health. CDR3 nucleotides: TGTGCCAGCAGCGTAGCGGGAGGTGGCTACGAGCAGTACTTC. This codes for CASSVAGGGYEQYF.